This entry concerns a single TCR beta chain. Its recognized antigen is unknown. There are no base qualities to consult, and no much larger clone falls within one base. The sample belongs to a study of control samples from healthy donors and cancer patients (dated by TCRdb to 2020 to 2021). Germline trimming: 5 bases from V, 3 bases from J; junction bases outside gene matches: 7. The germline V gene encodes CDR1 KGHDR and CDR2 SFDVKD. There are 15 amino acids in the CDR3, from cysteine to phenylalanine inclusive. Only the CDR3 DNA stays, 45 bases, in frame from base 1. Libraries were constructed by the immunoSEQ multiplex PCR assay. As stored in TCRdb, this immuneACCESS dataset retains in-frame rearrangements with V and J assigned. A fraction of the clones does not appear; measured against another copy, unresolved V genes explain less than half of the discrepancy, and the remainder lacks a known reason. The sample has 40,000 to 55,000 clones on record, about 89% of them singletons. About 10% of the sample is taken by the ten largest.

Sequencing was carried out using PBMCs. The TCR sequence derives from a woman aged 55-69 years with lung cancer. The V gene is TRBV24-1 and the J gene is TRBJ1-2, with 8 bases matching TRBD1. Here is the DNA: TGTGCCACCAGTGGGATTGCAGGGGGCGACTATGGCTACACCTTC. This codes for CATSGIAGGDYGYTF.